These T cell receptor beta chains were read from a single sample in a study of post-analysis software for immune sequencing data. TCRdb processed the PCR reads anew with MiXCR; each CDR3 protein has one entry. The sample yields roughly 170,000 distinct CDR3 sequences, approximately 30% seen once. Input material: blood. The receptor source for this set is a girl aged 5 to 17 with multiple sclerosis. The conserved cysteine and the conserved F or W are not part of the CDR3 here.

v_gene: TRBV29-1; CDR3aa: SVGTGLQETQY
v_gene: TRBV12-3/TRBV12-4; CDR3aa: ASSLDRQVAKNIQY
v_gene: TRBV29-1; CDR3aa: SVWGSGGTGELF
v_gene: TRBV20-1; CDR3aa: SASGGGRVESNRPQH
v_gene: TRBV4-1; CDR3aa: ASSRDLLAGAPGNEQF
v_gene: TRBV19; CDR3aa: AGSNRQGNYNEQF
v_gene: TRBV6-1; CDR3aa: ASIEPGQGAENSPLH
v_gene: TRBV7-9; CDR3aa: ASTQGQFYEQY
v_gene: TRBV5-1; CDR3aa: ASSPRTSGSPLEQY
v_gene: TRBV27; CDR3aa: ASSLRAGGYGEQY
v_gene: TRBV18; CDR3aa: ASSPGQGVNAEAF
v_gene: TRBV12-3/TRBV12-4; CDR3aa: ASTEGLRALEQF
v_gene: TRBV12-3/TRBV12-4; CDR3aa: ASRLAGVDTQY
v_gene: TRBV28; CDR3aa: ASSSDANTEAF
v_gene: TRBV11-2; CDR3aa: ASSSLLDTQY
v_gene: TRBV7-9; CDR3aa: ASSLESAGGPYNEQF
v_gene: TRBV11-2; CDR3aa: ASSSFKNEQF
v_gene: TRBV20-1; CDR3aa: SARSSGRAGNEQY
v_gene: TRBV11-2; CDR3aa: ASRPTAITGELF
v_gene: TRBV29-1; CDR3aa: SVGSGWQY
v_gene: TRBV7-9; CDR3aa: ASSPPGSLEAF
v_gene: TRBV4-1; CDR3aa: ASSQEALRGTDTQY
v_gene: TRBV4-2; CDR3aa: ASSQDPRGGGNTIY
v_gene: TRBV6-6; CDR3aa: ASSPRGGMNTEAF
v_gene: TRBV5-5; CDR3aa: ASSEQEFTEAF
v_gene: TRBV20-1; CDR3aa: SARGGELF
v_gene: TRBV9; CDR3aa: ASSVGETEAF
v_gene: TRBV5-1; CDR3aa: ASSFRGEEYNEQF
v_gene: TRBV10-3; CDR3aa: AIRDADNYGYT
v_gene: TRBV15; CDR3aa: ATSRVLAGGPDTQY
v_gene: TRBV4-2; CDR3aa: ASSQEREGPYEQY
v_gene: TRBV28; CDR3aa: ASSLPTVRANYGYT
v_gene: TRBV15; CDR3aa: ATSRDLVGSLGTGNQPQH
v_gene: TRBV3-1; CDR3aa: ASSQERGQTRGYGYT
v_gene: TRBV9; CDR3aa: ASSPSGGTQETQY
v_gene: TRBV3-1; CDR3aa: ASSQAATGNEQF
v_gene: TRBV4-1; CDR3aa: ASSQAVSGTGQAKNIQY
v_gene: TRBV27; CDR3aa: ASSPSFSGRGNEQF
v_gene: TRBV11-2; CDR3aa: ASSLDGRDCFPYEQY
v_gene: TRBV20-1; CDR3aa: SARAGGGNAEAF
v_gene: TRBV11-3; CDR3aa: ASSPGTMNTGELF